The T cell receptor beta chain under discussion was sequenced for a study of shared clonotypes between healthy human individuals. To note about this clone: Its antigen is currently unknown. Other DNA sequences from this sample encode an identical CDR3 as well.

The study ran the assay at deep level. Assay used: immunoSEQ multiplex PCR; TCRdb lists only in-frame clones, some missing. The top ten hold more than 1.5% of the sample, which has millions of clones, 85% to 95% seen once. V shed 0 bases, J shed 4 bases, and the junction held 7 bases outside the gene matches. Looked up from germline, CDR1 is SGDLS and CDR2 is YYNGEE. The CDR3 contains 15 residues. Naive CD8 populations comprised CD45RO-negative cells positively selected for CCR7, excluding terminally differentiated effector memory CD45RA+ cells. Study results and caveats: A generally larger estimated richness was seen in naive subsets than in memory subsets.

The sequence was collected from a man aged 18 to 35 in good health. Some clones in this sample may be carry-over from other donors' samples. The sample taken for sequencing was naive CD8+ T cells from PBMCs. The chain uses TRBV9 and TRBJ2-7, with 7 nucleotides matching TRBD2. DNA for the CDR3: TGTGCCAGCAGCGTAGGTGGAGGGAGGGCGTACGAGCAGTACTTC. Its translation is CASSVGGGRAYEQYF.